The present T cell receptor beta chain was sequenced within a study of T cells in Graves' hyperthyroidism and ophthalmopathy. Across the study: Before treatment of any kind, peripheral blood was taken at initial diagnosis.

In this sample, this clonotype turned up a few times. Germline V lookup: CDR1 DFQATT, CDR2 SNEGSKA (reference sequence). The CDR3 is 15 amino acids. Losses at the gene ends were 5 bases for V and 4 bases for J; bases not matched to a gene: 10. What was amplified from RNA transcripts were TCR beta CDR3 regions. The primer set for the first-round RT-PCR of the TCR CDR3 was HTBI. One entry per CDR3 protein results from TCRdb running MiXCR on the multiplex PCR reads. The sample lists a few hundred thousand distinct CDR3 sequences, about a sixth occurring once. Lactation, pregnancy, other autoimmune disease or uncontrolled infection excluded patients. Clinical symptoms, serum thyroxine and TRAb, thyroid ultrasound and orbital computed tomography together formed the diagnostic basis.

The chain has TRBV20-1 and TRBJ2-5; 10 nucleotides match TRBD2. The receptor comes from a middle-aged woman with Graves' ophthalmopathy. Material: blood. The DNA for the CDR3 is TGCAGTGCTTCCTCGAGCGGGGGGGCCCCAGAGACCCAGTACTTC. Residues: CSASSSGGAPETQYF.